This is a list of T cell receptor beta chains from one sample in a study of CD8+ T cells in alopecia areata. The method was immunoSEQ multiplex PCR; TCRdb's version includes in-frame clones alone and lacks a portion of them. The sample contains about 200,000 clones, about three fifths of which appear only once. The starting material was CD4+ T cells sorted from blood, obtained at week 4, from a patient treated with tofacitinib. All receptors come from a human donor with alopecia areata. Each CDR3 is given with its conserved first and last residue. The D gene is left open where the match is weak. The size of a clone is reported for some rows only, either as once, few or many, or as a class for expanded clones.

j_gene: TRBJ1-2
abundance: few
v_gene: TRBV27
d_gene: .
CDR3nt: TGTGCCAGCAGCCGATCACAGGGTACTAACTATGGCTACACCTTC
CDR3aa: CASSRSQGTNYGYTF

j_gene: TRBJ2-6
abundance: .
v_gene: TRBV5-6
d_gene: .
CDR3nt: TGTGCCAGCAGCTTGGCAGGAGGGTTCGGATCTGGGGCCAACGTCCTGACTTTC
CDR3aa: CASSLAGGFGSGANVLTF

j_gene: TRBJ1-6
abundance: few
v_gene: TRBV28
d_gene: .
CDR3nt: TGTGCCAGCAGCCCGGGGAGGTCGGTTTCACCCCTCCACTTT
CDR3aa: CASSPGRSVSPLHF

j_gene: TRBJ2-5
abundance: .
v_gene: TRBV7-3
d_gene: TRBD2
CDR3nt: TGTGCCAGCAGCTTAGCGCTAGCGGGGGGCCCAGAGACCCAGTACTTC
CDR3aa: CASSLALAGGPETQYF

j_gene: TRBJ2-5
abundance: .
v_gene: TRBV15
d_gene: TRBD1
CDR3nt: TGTGCCACCAGCAGAGACAGGGGGGAGACCCAGTACTTC
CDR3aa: CATSRDRGETQYF

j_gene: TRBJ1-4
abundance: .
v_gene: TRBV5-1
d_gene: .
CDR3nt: TGCGCCAGCAGCTTCGGACCGACGGGAGACGAAAAACTGTTTTTT
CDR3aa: CASSFGPTGDEKLFF

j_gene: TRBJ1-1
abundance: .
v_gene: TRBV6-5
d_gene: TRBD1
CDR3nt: TGTGCCAGTGGACAGGGGGCGAACACTGAAGCTTTCTTT
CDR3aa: CASGQGANTEAFF

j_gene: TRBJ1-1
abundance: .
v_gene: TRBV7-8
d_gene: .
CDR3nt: TGTGCCAGCAGCTTTAGCCGAGCAGGGACTGAAGCTTTCTTT
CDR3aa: CASSFSRAGTEAFF

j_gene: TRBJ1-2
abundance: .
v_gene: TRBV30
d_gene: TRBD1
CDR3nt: TGTGCCTGGAGTGAGGGGACAGATGCCCATGGCTACACCTTC
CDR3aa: CAWSEGTDAHGYTF

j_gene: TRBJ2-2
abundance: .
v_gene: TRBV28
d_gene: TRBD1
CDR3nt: TGTGCCAGCAGGGACTGGACAGGGAACACCGGGGAGCTGTTTTTT
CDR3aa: CASRDWTGNTGELFF

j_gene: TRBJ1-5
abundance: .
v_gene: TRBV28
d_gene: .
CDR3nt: TGTGCCAGCAGTTTAGGTCAAGTAGCCCAGCATTTT
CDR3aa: CASSLGQVAQHF

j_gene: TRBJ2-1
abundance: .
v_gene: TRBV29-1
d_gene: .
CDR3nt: TGCAGCGTTGACGCGGGGAATGAGCAGTTCTTC
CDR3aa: CSVDAGNEQFF

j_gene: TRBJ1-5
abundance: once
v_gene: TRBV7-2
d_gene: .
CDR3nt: TGTGCCAGCAGCTTTGTGAATCAGCCCCAGCATTTT
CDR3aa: CASSFVNQPQHF

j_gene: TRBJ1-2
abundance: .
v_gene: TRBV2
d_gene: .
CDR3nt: TGTGCCAGCAGATTAGAGGACAGACCTAACTATGGCTACACCTTC
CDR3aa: CASRLEDRPNYGYTF

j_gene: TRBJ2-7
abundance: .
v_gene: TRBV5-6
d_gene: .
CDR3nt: TGTGCCAGCAGCTTGTGGGGCCGAGGCATACAGTCGGCCGAGCAGTACTTC
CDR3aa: CASSLWGRGIQSAEQYF

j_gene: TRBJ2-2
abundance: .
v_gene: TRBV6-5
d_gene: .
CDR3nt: TGTGCCAGCAGTTACCAAGGGTTAACGGCCGGGGAGCTGTTTTTT
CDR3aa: CASSYQGLTAGELFF

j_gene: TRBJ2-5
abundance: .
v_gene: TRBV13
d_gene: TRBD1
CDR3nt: TGTGCCAGCAGCCCTTGGACAGGGAACCGTGAGACCCAGTACTTC
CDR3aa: CASSPWTGNRETQYF

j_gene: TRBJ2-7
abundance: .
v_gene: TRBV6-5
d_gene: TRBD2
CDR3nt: TGTGCCAGCAGTTACACCGGAGCGGGACTGTCCTACGAGCAGTACTTC
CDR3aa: CASSYTGAGLSYEQYF

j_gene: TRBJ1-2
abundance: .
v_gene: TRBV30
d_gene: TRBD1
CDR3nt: TGTGCGGGACAGGGGAATGGCTACACCTTC
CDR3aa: CAGQGNGYTF

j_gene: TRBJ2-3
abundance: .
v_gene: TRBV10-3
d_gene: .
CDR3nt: TGTGCCATCAGTGTCGAATCTAGCACAGATACGCAGTATTTT
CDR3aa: CAISVESSTDTQYF

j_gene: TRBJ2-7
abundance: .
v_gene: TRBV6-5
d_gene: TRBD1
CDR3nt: TGTGCCAGCAGTACAGGACAGGGGAACGAGCAGTACTTC
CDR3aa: CASSTGQGNEQYF

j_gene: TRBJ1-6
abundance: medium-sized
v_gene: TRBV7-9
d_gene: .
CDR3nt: TGTGCCAGCAGCTTCCAGGGAGGGGAATCACCCCTCCACTTT
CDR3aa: CASSFQGGESPLHF

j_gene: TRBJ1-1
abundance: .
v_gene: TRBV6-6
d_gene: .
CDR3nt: TGTGCCAGCAGTTACGGACAAAACACTGAAGCTTTCTTT
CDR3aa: CASSYGQNTEAFF

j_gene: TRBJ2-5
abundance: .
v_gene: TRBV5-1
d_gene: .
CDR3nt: TGCGCCAGCAGCTCAACCCAACCGCAGGGGGAGACCCAGTACTTC
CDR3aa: CASSSTQPQGETQYF

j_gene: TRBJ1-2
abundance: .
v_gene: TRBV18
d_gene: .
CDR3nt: TGTGCCAGCTCCCCGGAGATGGGGGACTATGGCTACACCTTC
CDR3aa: CASSPEMGDYGYTF

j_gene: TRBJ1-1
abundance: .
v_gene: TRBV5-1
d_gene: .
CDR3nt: TGCGCCAGCAGCTTGCAGTCGAACACTGAAGCTTTCTTT
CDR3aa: CASSLQSNTEAFF

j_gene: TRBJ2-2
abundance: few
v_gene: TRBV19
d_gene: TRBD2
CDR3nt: TGTGCCAGCAGGACTAGCGGGGGCACCGGGGAGCTGTTTTTT
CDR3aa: CASRTSGGTGELFF

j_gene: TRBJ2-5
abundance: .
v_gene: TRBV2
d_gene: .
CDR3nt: TGTGCCAGCAGTCCCGAGGAGACCCAGTACTTC
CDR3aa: CASSPEETQYF

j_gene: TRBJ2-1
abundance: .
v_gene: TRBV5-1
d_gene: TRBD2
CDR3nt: TGCGCCAGCAGGGCGGGGGGGCCCGGTGAGCAGTTCTTC
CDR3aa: CASRAGGPGEQFF

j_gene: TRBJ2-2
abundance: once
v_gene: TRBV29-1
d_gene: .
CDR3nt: TGCAGCGTTGAAAGCAGGGTGCACGGGGAGCTGTTTTTT
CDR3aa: CSVESRVHGELFF

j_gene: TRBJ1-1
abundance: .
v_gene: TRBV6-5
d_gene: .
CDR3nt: TGTGCCAGCACCAACGCAGCGGCAGGGACAGCTTTCTTT
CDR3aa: CASTNAAAGTAFF